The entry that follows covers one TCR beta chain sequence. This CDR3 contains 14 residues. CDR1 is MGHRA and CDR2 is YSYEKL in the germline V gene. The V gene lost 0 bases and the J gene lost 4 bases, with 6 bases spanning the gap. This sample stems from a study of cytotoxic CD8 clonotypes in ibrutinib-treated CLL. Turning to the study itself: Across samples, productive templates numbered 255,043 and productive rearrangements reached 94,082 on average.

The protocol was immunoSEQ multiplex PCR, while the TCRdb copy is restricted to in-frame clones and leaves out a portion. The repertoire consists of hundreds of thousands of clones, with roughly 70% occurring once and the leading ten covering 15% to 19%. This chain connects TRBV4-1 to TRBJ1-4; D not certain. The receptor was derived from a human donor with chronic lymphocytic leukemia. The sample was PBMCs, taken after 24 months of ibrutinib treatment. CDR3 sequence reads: CASSQEGFNEKLFF. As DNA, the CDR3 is TGCGCCAGCAGCCAAGAAGGGTTTAATGAAAAACTGTTTTTT.